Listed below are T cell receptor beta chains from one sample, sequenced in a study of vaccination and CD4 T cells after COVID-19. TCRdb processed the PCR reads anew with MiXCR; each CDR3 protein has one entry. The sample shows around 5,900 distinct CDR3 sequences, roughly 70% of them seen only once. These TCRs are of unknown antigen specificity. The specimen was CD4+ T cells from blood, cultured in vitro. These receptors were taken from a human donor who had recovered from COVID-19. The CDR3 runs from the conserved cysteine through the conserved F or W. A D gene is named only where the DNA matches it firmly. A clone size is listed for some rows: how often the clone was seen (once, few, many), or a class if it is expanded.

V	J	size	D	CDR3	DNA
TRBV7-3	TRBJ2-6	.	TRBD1	CASSGDRPSAGANVLTF	TGTGCCAGCAGCGGGGACAGGCCCTCGGCCGGGGCCAACGTCCTGACTTTC
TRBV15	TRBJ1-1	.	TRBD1	CAIRITGGTEAFF	TGTGCCATCCGAATTACAGGGGGGACTGAAGCTTTCTTT
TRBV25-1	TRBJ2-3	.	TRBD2	CASSEVGGGPLDTQYF	TGTGCCAGCAGTGAGGTGGGGGGAGGGCCCTTAGATACGCAGTATTTT
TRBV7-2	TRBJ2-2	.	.	CASSFQVVSGELFF	TGTGCCAGCAGCTTCCAGGTAGTAAGCGGGGAGCTGTTTTTT
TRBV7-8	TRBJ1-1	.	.	CASSPAKNTEAFF	TGTGCCAGCAGCCCTGCGAAGAACACTGAAGCTTTCTTT
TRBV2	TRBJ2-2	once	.	CARSEQGELFF	TGTGCCCGCAGTGAACAGGGGGAGCTGTTTTTT
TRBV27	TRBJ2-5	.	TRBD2	CASSSAGTSGVSQYF	TGTGCCAGCAGTTCGGCCGGGACTAGTGGAGTCTCCCAGTACTTC
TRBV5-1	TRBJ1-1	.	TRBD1	CASSPGTGKGAEAFF	TGCGCCAGCAGCCCCGGGACAGGGAAAGGTGCTGAAGCTTTCTTT
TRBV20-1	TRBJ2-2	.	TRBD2	CSARGGTSGRSNTGELFF	TGCAGTGCTAGAGGGGGGACTAGCGGGAGGTCGAACACCGGGGAGCTGTTTTTT
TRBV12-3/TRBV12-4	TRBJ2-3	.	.	CASSLSGATDTQYF	TGTGCCAGCAGTTTAAGTGGGGCGACAGATACGCAGTATTTT